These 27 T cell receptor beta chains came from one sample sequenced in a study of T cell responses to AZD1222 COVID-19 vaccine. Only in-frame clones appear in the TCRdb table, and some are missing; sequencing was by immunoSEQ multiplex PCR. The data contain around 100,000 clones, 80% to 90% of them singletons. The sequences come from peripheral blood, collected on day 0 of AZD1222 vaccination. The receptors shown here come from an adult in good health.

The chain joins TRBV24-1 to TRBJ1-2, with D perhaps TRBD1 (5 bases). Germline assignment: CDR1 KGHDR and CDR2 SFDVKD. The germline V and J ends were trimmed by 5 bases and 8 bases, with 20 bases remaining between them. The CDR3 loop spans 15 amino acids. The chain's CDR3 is CATSAPNGGGVGYTF. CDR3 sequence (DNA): TGTGCCACCAGTGCCCCCAACGGGGGTGGGGTCGGCTACACCTTC.

CDR3 nucleotides: TGTGCCAGCAGCCTCCTCCCTAGCGGGGGAGTCCAAGAGACCCAGTACTTC. Protein product: CASSLLPSGGVQETQYF. V and J are TRBV3-1 (or the pseudogene TRBV3-2) and TRBJ2-5, with 10 bases identical to TRBD2. Germline V gives CDR1 LGHDT, CDR2 YNNKEL (reference sequence). The CDR3 consists of 17 residues. The V and J ends lost 4 bases and 1 base, in that order; junction bases with no gene match: 9.

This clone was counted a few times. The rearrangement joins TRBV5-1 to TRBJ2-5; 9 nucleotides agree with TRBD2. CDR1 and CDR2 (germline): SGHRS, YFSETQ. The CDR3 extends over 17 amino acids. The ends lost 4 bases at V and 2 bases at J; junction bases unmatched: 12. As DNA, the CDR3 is TGCGCCAGCAGCCTAGCCCCTTTTAGCGGGAGTCAAGAGACCCAGTACTTC. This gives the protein CASSLAPFSGSQETQYF.

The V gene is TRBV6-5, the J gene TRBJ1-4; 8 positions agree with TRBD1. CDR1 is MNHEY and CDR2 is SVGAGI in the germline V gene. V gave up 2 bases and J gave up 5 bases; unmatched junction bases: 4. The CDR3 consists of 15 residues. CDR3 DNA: TGTGCCAGCAGTTACACAACAGGGGGGAATGAAAAACTGTTTTTT. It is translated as CASSYTTGGNEKLFF.

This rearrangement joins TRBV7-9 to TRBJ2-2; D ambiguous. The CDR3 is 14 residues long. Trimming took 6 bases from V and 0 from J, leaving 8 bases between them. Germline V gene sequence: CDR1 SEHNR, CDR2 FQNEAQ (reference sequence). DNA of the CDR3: TGTGCCAGCAGGGACCCCCCGAACACCGGGGAGCTGTTTTTT. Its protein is CASRDPPNTGELFF.

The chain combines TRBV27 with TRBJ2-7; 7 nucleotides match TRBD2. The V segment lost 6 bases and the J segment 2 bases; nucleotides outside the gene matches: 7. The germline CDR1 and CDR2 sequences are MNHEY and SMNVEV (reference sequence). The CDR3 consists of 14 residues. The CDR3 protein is CASSPVAGPYEQYF. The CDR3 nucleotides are TGTGCCAGCAGCCCCGTAGCGGGCCCCTACGAGCAGTACTTC.

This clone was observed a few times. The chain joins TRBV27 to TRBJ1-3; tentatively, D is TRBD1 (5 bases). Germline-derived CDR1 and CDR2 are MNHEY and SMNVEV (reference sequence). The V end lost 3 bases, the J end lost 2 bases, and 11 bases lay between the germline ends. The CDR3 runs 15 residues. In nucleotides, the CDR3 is TGTGCCAGCAGTTTGGGGGGTTTTACTGGAAACACCATATATTTT. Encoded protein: CASSLGGFTGNTIYF.

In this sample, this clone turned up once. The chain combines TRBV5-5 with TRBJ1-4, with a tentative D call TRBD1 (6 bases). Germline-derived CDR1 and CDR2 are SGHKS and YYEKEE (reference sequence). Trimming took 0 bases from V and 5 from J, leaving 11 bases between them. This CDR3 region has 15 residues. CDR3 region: CASSLGGGINEKLFF. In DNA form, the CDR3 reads TGTGCCAGCAGCTTGGGAGGGGGGATAAATGAAAAACTGTTTTTT.

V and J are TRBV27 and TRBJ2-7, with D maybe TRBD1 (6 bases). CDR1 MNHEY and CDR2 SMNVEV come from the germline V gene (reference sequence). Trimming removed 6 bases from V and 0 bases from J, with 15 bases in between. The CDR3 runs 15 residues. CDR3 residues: CASRFEQGYSYEQYF. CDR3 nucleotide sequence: TGTGCCAGCAGATTTGAACAGGGATACTCCTACGAGCAGTACTTC.

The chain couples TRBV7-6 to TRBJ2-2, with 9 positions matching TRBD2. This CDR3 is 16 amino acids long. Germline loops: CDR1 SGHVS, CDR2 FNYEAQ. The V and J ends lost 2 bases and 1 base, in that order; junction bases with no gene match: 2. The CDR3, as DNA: TGTGCCAGCAGCTTACAAGCGGGGGGGAACACCGGGGAGCTGTTTTTT. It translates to CASSLQAGGNTGELFF.

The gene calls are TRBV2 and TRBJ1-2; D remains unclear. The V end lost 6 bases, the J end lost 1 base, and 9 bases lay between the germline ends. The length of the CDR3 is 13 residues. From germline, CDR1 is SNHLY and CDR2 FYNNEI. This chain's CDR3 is CASRVGINYGYTF. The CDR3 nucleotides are TGTGCCAGCAGGGTCGGGATTAACTATGGCTACACCTTC.

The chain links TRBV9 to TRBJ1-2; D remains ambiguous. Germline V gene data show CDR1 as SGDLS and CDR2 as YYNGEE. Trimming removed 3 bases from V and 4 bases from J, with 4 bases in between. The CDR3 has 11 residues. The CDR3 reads CASSAVYGYTF. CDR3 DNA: TGTGCCAGCAGCGCCGTCTATGGCTACACCTTC. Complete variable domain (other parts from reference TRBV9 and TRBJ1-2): DSGVTQTPKHLITATGQRVTLRCSPRSGDLSVYWYQQSLDQGLQFLIQYYNGEERAKGNILERFSAQQFPDLHSELNLSSLELGDSALYFCASSAVYGYTFGSGTRLTVV.

The CDR3 region is CASSPPRDKNQPQHF. The CDR3 nucleotides are TGTGCCAGTAGCCCCCCGCGGGACAAAAATCAGCCCCAGCATTTT. The genes are TRBV19 and TRBJ1-5, with D possibly being TRBD1 (6 bases). The CDR3 contains 15 residues. Per the germline V gene, CDR1 is LNHDA and CDR2 is SQIVND (reference sequence). V lost 6 bases and J lost 4, with 16 bases in between.

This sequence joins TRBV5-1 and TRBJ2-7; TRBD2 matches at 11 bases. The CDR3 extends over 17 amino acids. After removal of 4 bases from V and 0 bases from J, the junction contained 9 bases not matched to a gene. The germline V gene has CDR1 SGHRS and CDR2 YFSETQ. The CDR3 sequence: CASSNHPSGGSSYEQYF. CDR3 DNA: TGCGCCAGCAGCAACCACCCTAGCGGGGGGAGCTCCTACGAGCAGTACTTC. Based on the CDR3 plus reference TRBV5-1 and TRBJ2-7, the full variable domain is KAGVTQTPRYLIKTRGQQVTLSCSPISGHRSVSWYQQTPGQGLQFLFEYFSETQRNKGNFPGRFSGRQFSNSRSEMNVSTLELGDSALYLCASSNHPSGGSSYEQYFGPGTRLTVT.

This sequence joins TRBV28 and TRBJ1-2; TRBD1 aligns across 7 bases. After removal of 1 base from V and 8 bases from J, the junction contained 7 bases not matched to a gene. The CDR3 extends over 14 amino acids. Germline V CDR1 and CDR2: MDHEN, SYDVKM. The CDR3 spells CASSLFQGGYGYTF. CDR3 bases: TGTGCCAGCAGTTTATTCCAGGGGGGCTACGGCTACACCTTC.

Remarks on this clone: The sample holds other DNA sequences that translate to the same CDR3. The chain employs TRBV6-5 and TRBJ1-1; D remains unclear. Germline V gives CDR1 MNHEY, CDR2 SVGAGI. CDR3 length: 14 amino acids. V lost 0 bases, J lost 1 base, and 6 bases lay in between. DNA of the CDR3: TGTGCCAGCAGTTACTCGCCGGGGAACACTGAAGCTTTCTTT. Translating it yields CASSYSPGNTEAFF.

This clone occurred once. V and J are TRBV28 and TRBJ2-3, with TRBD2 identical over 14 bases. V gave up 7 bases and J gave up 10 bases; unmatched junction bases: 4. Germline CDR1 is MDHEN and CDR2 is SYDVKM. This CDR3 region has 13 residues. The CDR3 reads CASTGLAGGAQYF. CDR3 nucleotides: TGTGCCAGCACTGGACTAGCGGGAGGTGCGCAGTATTTT. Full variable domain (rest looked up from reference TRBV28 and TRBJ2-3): DVKVTQSSRYLVKRTGEKVFLECVQDMDHENMFWYRQDPGLGLRLIYFSYDVKMKEKGDIPEGYSVSREKKERFSLILESASTNQTSMYLCASTGLAGGAQYFGPGTRLTVL.

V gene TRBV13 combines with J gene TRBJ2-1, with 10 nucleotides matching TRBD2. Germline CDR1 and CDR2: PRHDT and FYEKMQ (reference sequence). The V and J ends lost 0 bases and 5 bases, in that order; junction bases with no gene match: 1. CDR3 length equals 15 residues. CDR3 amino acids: CASSLGLAGNNEQFF. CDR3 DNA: TGTGCCAGCAGCTTAGGACTAGCGGGGAACAATGAGCAGTTCTTC.

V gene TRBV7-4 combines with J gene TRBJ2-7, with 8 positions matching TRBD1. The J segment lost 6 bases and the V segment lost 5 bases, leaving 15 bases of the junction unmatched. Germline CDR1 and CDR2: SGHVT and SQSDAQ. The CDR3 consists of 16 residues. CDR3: CASSPHLQGAVSEQYF. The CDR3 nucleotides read TGTGCCAGCAGCCCCCACCTCCAGGGGGCCGTCTCCGAGCAGTACTTC.

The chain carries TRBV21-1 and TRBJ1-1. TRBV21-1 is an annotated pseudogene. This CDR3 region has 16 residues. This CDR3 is CASSKEGGELNTEAFF. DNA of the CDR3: TGTGCCAGCAGCAAAGAGGGGGGGGAGTTGAACACTGAAGCTTTCTTT.

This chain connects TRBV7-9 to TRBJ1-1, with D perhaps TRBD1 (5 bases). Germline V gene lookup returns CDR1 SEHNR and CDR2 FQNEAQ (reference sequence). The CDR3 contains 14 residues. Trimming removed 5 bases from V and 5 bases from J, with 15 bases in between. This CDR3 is CASSRLAGVTEAFF. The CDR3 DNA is TGTGCCAGCAGCCGCTTGGCGGGGGTGACTGAAGCTTTCTTT. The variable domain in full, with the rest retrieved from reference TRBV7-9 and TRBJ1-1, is DTGVSQNPRHKITKRGQNVTFRCDPISEHNRLYWYRQTLGQGPEFLTYFQNEAQLEKSRLLSDRFSAERPKGSFSTLEIQRTEQGDSAMYLCASSRLAGVTEAFFGQGTRLTVV.

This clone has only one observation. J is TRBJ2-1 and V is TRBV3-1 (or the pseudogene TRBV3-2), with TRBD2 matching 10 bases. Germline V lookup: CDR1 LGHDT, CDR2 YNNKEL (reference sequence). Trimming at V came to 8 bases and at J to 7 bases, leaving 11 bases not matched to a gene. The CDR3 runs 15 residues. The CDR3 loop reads CASAVGLAGANEQFF. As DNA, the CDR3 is TGTGCCAGCGCGGTAGGGCTAGCGGGAGCGAATGAGCAGTTCTTC.

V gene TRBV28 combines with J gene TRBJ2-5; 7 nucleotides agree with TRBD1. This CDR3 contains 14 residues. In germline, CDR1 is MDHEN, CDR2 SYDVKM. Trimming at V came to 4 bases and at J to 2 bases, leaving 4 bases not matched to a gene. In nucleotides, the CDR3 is TGTGCCAGCAGTTCGGGACAGACACAAGAGACCCAGTACTTC. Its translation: CASSSGQTQETQYF.

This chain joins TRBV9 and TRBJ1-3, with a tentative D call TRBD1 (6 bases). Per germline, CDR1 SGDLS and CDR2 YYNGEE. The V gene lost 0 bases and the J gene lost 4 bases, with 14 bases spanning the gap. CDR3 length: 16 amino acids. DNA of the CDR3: TGTGCCAGCAGCGTAGTGGGGGCAGCTCAAGGAAACACCATATATTTT. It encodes CASSVVGAAQGNTIYF.

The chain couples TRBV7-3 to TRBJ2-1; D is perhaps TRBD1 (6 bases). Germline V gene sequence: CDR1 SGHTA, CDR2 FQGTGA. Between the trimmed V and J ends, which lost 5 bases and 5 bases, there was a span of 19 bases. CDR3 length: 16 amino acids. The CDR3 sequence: CASSPYQGRSDNEQFF. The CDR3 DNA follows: TGTGCCAGCAGCCCATACCAGGGGCGAAGCGACAATGAGCAGTTCTTC.

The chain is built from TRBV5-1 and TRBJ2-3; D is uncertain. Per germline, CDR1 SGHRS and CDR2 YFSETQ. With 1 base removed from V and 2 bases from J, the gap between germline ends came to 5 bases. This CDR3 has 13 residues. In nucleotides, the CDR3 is TGCGCCAGCAGCTTGATACCCACAGATACGCAGTATTTT. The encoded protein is CASSLIPTDTQYF.

DNA of the CDR3: TGTGCCAGCAGTCCCGGGACAGGGGCCTATGGCTACACCTTC. It specifies CASSPGTGAYGYTF. The chain recombines TRBV5-8 with TRBJ1-2; 10 bases are a match to TRBD1. Germline V CDR1 and CDR2: SGHTS, YDEGEE. The V and J ends lost 5 bases and 4 bases, in that order; junction bases with no gene match: 5. This CDR3 region has 14 residues.